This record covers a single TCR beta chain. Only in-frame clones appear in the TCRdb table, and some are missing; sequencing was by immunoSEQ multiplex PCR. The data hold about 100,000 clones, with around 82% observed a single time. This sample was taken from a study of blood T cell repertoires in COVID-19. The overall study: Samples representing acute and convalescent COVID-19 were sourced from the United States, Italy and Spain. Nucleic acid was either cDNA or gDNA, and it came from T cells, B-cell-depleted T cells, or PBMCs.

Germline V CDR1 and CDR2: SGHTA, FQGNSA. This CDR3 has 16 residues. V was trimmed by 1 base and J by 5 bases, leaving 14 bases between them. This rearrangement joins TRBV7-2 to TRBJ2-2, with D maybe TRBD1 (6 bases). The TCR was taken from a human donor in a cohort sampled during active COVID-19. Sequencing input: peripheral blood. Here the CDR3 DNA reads TGTGCCAGCAGCTTAGTCCCGGTGAGGGGGACCGGGGAGCTGTTTTTT. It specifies CASSLVPVRGTGELFF. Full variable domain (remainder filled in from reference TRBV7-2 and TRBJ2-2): GAGVSQSPSNKVTEKGKDVELRCDPISGHTALYWYRQSLGQGLEFLIYFQGNSAPDKSGLPSDRFSAERTGGSVSTLTIQRTQQEDSAVYLCASSLVPVRGTGELFFGEGSRLTVL.